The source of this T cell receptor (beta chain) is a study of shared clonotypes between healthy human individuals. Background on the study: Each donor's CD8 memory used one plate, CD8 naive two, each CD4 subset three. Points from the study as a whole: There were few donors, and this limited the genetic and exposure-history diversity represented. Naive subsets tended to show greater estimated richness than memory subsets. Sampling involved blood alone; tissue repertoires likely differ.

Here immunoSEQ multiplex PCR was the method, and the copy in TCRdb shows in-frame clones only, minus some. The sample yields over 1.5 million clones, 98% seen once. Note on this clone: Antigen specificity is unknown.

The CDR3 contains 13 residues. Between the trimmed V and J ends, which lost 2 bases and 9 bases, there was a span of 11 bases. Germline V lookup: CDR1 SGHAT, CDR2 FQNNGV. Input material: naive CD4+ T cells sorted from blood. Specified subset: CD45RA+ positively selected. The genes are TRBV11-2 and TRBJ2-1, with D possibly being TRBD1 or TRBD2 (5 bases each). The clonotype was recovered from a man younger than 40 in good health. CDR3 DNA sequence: TGTGCCAGCAGCTTACGAGGGGCGGGTGAGCAGTTCTTC. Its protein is CASSLRGAGEQFF.